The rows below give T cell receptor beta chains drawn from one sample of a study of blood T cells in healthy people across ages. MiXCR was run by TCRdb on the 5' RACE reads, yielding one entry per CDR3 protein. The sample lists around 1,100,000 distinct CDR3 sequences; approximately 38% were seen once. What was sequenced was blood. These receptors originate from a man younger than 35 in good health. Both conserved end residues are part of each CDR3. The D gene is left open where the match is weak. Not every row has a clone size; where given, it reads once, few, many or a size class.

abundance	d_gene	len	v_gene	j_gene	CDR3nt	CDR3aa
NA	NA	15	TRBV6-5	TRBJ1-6	TGTGCCAGCAGTTCGGAGACAGGCCAGAATTCACCCCTCCACTTT	CASSSETGQNSPLHF
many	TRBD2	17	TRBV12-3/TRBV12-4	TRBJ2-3	TGTGCCAGCAGTCCCTTGGGACTAGCGGGAGTGGGGGATACGCAGTATTTT	CASSPLGLAGVGDTQYF
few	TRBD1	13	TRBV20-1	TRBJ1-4	TGCAGTGCTAAAACAGGGGGCCATGAAAAACTGTTTTTT	CSAKTGGHEKLFF
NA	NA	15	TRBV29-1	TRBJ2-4	TGCAGCGTTGAAACCACGGGTCTAGCCAAAAACATTCAGTACTTC	CSVETTGLAKNIQYF
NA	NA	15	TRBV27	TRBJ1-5	TGTGCCAGCAGAAAGGGGGGGCCTAGCAATCAGCCCCAGCATTTT	CASRKGGPSNQPQHF
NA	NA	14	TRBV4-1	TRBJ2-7	TGCGCCAGCAGCCAACCGGCCACGTACAATGAGCAGTACTTC	CASSQPATYNEQYF
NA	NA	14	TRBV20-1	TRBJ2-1	TGCAGTGCCCGAGGGGGGGAGATTTACAATGAGCAGTTCTTC	CSARGGEIYNEQFF
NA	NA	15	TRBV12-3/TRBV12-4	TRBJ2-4	TGTGCCAGCAGTCGCTGGGCGACGTCGGGGGACATTCAGTACTTC	CASSRWATSGDIQYF
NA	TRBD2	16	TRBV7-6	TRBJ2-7	TGTGCCAGCAGCGCCCCAGGCGGGGGGACCTACAATGAGCAGTACTTC	CASSAPGGGTYNEQYF
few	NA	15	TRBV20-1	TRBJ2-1	TGCAGTGCTAGCAGGGGCCCCAGCTCCTACAATGAGCAGTTCTTC	CSASRGPSSYNEQFF
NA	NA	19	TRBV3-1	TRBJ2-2	TGTGCCAGCAGCCAAGTCCTTAGGGGCACAGAGAGGAACACCGGGGAGCTGTTTTTT	CASSQVLRGTERNTGELFF
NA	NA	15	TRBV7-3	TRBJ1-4	TGTGCCAGCAGCTTAGCCGGACGGAGTAATGAAAAACTGTTTTTT	CASSLAGRSNEKLFF
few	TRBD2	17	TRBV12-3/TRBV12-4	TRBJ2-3	TGTGCCAGCAGTCGCTCCGGGACTAGCTCTAGCACAGATACGCAGTATTTT	CASSRSGTSSSTDTQYF
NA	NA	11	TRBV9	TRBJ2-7	TGTGCCAGCAGCTCTTTCAATGAGCAGTACTTC	CASSSFNEQYF
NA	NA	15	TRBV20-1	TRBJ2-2	TGCAGTGCTAGTGCTGGGGATGAGAACACCGGGGAGCTGTTTTTT	CSASAGDENTGELFF
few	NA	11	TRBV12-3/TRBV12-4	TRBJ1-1	TGTGCCAGCAGTTTGCGCCTAGTAGCTTTCTTT	CASSLRLVAFF
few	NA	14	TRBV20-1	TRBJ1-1	TGCAGTGCTCGTGAACCGGTGGGGGGGGGCGAAGCTTTCTTT	CSAREPVGGGEAFF
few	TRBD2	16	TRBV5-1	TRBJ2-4	TGCGCCAGCAGCTTGGCTAGCGGGGACCCCAAAAACATTCAGTACTTC	CASSLASGDPKNIQYF
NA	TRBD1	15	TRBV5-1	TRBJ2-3	TGCGCCGGCAGCTCCCGACAGGGGAGCACAGATACGCAGTATTTT	CAGSSRQGSTDTQYF
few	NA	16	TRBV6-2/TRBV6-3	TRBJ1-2	TGTGCCAGCAGTTACTCGTTGGGTGGCTTGGACTATGGCTACACCTTC	CASSYSLGGLDYGYTF
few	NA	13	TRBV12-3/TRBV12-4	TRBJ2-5	TGTGCCAGCAGTCGCGGGGGCGGGGAGACCCAGTACTTC	CASSRGGGETQYF
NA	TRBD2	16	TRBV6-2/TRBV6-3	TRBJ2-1	TGTGCCAGCAGCCGATTCGCGGGGGGGGATTACAATGAGCAGTTCTTC	CASSRFAGGDYNEQFF
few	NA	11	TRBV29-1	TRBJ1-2	TGCAGCGCCCCATCCGGGCGCGGCTACACCTTC	CSAPSGRGYTF
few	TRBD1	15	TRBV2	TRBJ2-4	TGTGCCAGTCCCCGGGACAGGGATCCCAAAAACATTCAGTACTTC	CASPRDRDPKNIQYF
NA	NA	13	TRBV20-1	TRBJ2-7	TGCAGTGCTAGACCGGACACGGGCTACGAGCAGTACTTC	CSARPDTGYEQYF
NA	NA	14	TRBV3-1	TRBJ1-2	TGTGCCAGCAGCAAGGACCTCACGAACTATGGCTACACCTTC	CASSKDLTNYGYTF
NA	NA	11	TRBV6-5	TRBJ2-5	TGTGCCATTTCCAGGGGAGAGACCCAGTACTTC	CAISRGETQYF
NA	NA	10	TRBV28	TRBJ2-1	TGTGCCACCAGATACAATGAGCAGTTCTTC	CATRYNEQFF
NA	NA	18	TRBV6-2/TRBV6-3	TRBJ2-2	TGTGCCAGCAGTTACTCCTTGGGGGGAGTAATGTTTAGAGGGGAGCTGTTTTTT	CASSYSLGGVMFRGELFF
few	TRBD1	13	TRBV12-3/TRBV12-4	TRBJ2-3	TGTGCCAGCAGCCGGACAGGCGGTGAGGATACGTATTTT	CASSRTGGEDTYF
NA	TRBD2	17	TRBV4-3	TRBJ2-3	TGCGCCAGCAGCCAAGAGGCCCAGCGGGGGGACACAGATACGCAGTATTTT	CASSQEAQRGDTDTQYF
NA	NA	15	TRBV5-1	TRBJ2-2	TGCGCCAGCAGCTTGGATCACACGAACACCGGGGAGCTGTTTTTT	CASSLDHTNTGELFF
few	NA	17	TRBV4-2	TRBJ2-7	TGTGCCAGCAGCCAAGAGATGTCGGGCACCGACTCCTACGAGCAGTACTTC	CASSQEMSGTDSYEQYF
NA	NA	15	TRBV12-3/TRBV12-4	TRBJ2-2	TGTGCCAGCAGGCGGGGACAGATAAACACCGGGGAGCTGTTTTTT	CASRRGQINTGELFF
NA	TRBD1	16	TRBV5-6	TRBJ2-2	TGTGCCAGCACCCCGGACAGGGGGCGCGTAACCGGGGAGCTGTTTTTT	CASTPDRGRVTGELFF
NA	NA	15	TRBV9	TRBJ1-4	TGTGCCAGCAGCGTAGTACCCAGGGAAGGGGAAAAACTGTTTTTT	CASSVVPREGEKLFF
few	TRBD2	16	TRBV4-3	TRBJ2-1	TGCGCCAGCAGCACTCATCTAGCGGGGGCAGGGAATGAGCAGTTCTTC	CASSTHLAGAGNEQFF
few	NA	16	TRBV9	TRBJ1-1	TGTGCCAGCAGTATCAATATTGCCGCTCCGAACACTGAAGCTTTCTTT	CASSINIAAPNTEAFF
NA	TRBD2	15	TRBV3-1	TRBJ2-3	TGTGCCAGCAGCCTCATAAGCGGGGGCCTGGATACGCAGTATTTT	CASSLISGGLDTQYF
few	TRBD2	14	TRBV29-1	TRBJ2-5	TGCAGCGTCGGCGGACTAGCGGGGCGGAGTGAGCAGTACTTC	CSVGGLAGRSEQYF
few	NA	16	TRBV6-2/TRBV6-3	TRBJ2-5	TGTGCCAGCAACCCCGGGACTGGATGGGCCCATGAGACCCAGTACTTC	CASNPGTGWAHETQYF
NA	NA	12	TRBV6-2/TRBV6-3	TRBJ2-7	TGTGCCAGCAGGTACTTGACGTACGAGCAGTACTTC	CASRYLTYEQYF
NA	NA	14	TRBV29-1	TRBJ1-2	TGCAGCGCGGGCGGGGGCCTGTCCGCCTATGGCTACACCTTC	CSAGGGLSAYGYTF
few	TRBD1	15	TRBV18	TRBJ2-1	TGTGCCAGCTCGGTGACAGGGGGCGCCGACAATGAGCAGTTCTTC	CASSVTGGADNEQFF
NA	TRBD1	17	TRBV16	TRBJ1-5	TGTGCCAGCAGCCAATTGGGACAGGGGGCAAGCAATCAGCCCCAGCATTTT	CASSQLGQGASNQPQHF
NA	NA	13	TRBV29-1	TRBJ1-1	TGCAGCGTTTCAAAACAGCGGAACACTGAAGCTTTCTTT	CSVSKQRNTEAFF
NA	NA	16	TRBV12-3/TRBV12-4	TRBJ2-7	TGTGCCAGCAGTTTTTCGGGGCAGGATTCCTACAATGAGCAGTACTTC	CASSFSGQDSYNEQYF
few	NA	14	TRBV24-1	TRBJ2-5	TGTGCCACCAGTGATAGGTACAGTCAAGAGACCCAGTACTTC	CATSDRYSQETQYF
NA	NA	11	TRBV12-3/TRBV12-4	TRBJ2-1	TGTGCCAGCAGTCACTACAATAAGCAGTTCTTC	CASSHYNKQFF
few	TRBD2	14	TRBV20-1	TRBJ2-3	TGCAGTCCCGCTCTAGCGGGGGGGCGAGATACGCAGTATTTT	CSPALAGGRDTQYF
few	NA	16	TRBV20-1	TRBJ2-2	TGCAGTGCTAGAGATCTTCGACAGTTGAACACCGGGGAGCTGTTTTTT	CSARDLRQLNTGELFF
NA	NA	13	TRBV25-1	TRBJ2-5	TGTGCCAGCAGTAACCCGGGGCTGGAGACCCAGTACTTC	CASSNPGLETQYF
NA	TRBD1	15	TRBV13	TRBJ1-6	TGTGCCAGCAGCTCCGGACAGGGTTATAATTCACCCCTCCACTTT	CASSSGQGYNSPLHF
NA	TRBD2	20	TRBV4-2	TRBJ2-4	TGTGCCAGCAGCCAAGTATTAGCGGGGGGGCTTACGGGGACCAAAAACATTCAGTACTTC	CASSQVLAGGLTGTKNIQYF